One and the same sample provided the 7 T cell receptor beta chains below, sequenced in a study of blood T cell repertoires in COVID-19. Generated by immunoSEQ multiplex PCR, the TCRdb table keeps only in-frame clones and is missing some. The data hold tens of thousands of clones, with about nine tenths observed a single time. Sequences were obtained from peripheral blood. The source is a man aged 25-45 years with acute or convalescent COVID-19.

The J gene is TRBJ1-6, the V gene TRBV5-5, with a tentative D call TRBD1 (6 bases). Trimming took 4 bases from V and 12 from J, leaving 20 bases between them. The germline CDR1 and CDR2 sequences are SGHKS and YYEKEE (reference sequence). The CDR3 totals 15 residues. CDR3 region: CASSLRGSETLPLHF. The CDR3 DNA follows: TGTGCCAGCAGCCTCAGGGGTTCCGAGACGTTACCCCTCCACTTT.

The V call is TRBV9, the J call TRBJ1-1; tentatively, D is TRBD1 (5 bases). The germline V gene encodes CDR1 SGDLS and CDR2 YYNGEE. The CDR3 runs 13 residues. V was cut by 0 bases and J by 10 bases, with 13 bases left in between. The CDR3 is CASSVAGDHVAFF. The CDR3 nucleotides read TGTGCCAGCAGCGTAGCGGGGGATCATGTAGCTTTCTTT.

V gene TRBV7-6 combines with J gene TRBJ2-3; possible D gene TRBD2, 5 bases. CDR3 length: 14 residues. CDR1 is SGHVS, CDR2 FNYEAQ, per germline. V dropped 5 bases and J dropped 0 bases, with 9 bases sitting between them. The CDR3 DNA follows: TGTGCCAGCAGCCCCCGGGAAAGCACAGATACGCAGTATTTT. Amino acid sequence: CASSPRESTDTQYF.

The chain uses TRBV7-2 and TRBJ2-4; D unclear. The germline V gene has CDR1 SGHTA and CDR2 FQGNSA. CDR3 length: 16 residues. Trimming removed 3 bases at V and 4 bases at J, with 16 bases between. CDR3 protein: CASSFAAFVPKNIQYF. For the CDR3, the DNA is TGTGCCAGCAGCTTCGCGGCTTTCGTCCCAAAAAACATTCAGTACTTC.

This clone is a singleton in its sample. This sequence joins TRBV9 and TRBJ2-1, with D maybe TRBD1 (6 bases). The germline V gene encodes CDR1 SGDLS and CDR2 YYNGEE. The V and J ends lost 6 bases and 7 bases respectively, with 20 bases between them. The CDR3 sequence is 15 residues long. CDR3 sequence: CASTSFGAGVNEQFF. The DNA of the CDR3 is TGTGCCAGCACCTCATTTGGGGCAGGGGTGAATGAGCAGTTCTTC.

This clone was observed once. The chain has TRBV28 and TRBJ1-6, with D unclear. Germline CDR1 is MDHEN and CDR2 is SYDVKM. V lost 7 bases to trimming and J lost 7 bases, with 11 bases between them. This CDR3 spans 13 amino acids. CDR3 DNA sequence: TGTGCCAGCAATCGGGCGGGGAATTCACCCCTCCACTTT. It yields the protein CASNRAGNSPLHF.

This chain links TRBV5-5 with TRBJ2-4; 9 nucleotides match TRBD1. This CDR3 region has 20 residues. V lost 3 bases, J lost 0 bases, and 16 bases stayed unmatched. From germline, CDR1 is SGHKS and CDR2 YYEKEE (reference sequence). The CDR3 region has the DNA TGTGCCAGCAGCTCTCGCCGGGACAGGGTTCCATCTCTAGCCAAAAACATTCAGTACTTC. Its translation: CASSSRRDRVPSLAKNIQYF. The full variable domain, in which reference TRBV5-5 and TRBJ2-4 provide the parts outside the CDR3, is DAGVTQSPTHLIKTRGQQVTLRCSPISGHKSVSWYQQVLGQGPQFIFQYYEKEERGRGNFPDRFSARQFPNYSSELNVNALLLGDSALYLCASSSRRDRVPSLAKNIQYFGAGTRLSVL.